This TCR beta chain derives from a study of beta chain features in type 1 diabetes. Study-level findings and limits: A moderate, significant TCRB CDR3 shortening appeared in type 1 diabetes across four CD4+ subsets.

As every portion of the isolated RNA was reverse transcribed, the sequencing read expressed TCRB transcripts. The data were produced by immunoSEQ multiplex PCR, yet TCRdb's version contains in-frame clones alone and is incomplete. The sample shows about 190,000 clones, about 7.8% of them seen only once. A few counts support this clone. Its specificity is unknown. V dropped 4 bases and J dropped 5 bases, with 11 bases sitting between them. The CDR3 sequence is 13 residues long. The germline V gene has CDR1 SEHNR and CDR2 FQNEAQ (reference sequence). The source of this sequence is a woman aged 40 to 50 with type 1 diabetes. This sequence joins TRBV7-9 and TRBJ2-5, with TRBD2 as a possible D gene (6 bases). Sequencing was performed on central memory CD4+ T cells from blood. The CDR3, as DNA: TGTGCCAGCAGCTCCTCGGGGGAGGAGACCCAGTACTTC. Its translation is CASSSSGEETQYF.